This T cell receptor (beta chain) derives from a study of cytomegalovirus exposure and HLA in healthy donors. Turning to this clone: Its target is unknown. In the same sample, other DNA sequences code for this CDR3.

It was with 60 Vbeta and 13 Jbeta primers that the PCR ran. Here immunoSEQ multiplex PCR was the method, and the copy in TCRdb shows in-frame clones only, minus some. The table includes approximately 160,000 clones, roughly 80% detected once. Study-wide points: Among CMV-associated TCR beta chains, most appeared HLA-restricted in a later analysis. Prior analysis indicated that the majority of TCR beta V segments exhibited productivity approximately 90% or approximately 30% of the time. The study assumed roughly uniform donor sequencing depth for presence/absence analyses.

The sequenced material came from PBMCs. This clonotype was sampled from a woman between 50 and 59 years old in good health and CMV-seropositive.

CDR3 amino acids: CSVDVPQARTDTQYF. The CDR3 DNA sequence: TGCAGCGTTGATGTCCCGCAGGCACGCACAGATACGCAGTATTTT. The rearrangement links TRBV29-1 to TRBJ2-3; D unclear. The CDR3 is 15 residues long. From germline, CDR1 is SQVTM and CDR2 ANQGSEA. V shed 3 bases and J shed 1 base, with 14 bases lying between them.